These T cell receptor beta chains were read from a single sample in a study of identical twins. TCRdb re-analysed the 5' RACE reads in MiXCR, keeping a single row per CDR3 protein. Of around 960,000 distinct CDR3 sequences listed, roughly an eighth are singletons. These same records also appear under a second study, on yellow fever vaccine responses in identical twins.

Sequencing was performed on PBMCs. The origin of the receptors is a woman aged 18 to 35 in good health. CDR3s include the opening cysteine and the closing phenylalanine or tryptophan. Each record gives: J gene, V gene, D gene, clone size, CDR3 protein, CDR3 DNA. The D gene is left open where the match is weak. Clone size appears in some rows only: once, few, many, or a class for an expanded clone.

TRBJ2-1 TRBV14 - many CASSQEYWQFF TGTGCCAGCAGCCAAGAATACTGGCAGTTCTTC
TRBJ2-1 TRBV6-4 - - CASSDSETGSYNEQFF TGTGCCAGCAGTGACTCGGAGACGGGATCCTACAATGAGCAGTTCTTC
TRBJ1-2 TRBV21-1 - few CASSPDDRHTRGYTF TGTGCCAGCAGCCCAGATGACAGGCACACGAGGGGCTACACCTTC
TRBJ2-6 TRBV4-1 - few CASSRPGTISGANVLTF TGCGCCAGCAGCCGCCCCGGGACAATCTCTGGGGCCAACGTCCTGACTTTC
TRBJ2-1 TRBV27 TRBD2 - CASSILSGGDNEQFF TGTGCCAGCAGTATACTGAGCGGGGGAGACAATGAGCAGTTCTTC
TRBJ2-2 TRBV10-3 TRBD1 few CAITTGGAWTGELFF TGTGCCATCACAACAGGGGGCGCTTGGACCGGGGAGCTGTTTTTT
TRBJ2-7 TRBV29-1 TRBD2 many CSARAGGIYEQYF TGCAGCGCCCGAGCGGGAGGTATCTACGAGCAGTACTTC
TRBJ2-5 TRBV7-7 - - CASSPTGFAQETQYF TGTGCCAGCAGCCCTACCGGTTTCGCTCAGGAGACCCAGTACTTC
TRBJ2-5 TRBV28 - - CASSSHLQGGGETQYF TGTGCCAGCAGTTCGCATCTACAGGGAGGTGGAGAGACCCAGTACTTC
TRBJ2-7 TRBV6-5 TRBD1 - CASSYGTGGGEQYF TGTGCCAGCAGTTACGGGACAGGGGGCGGCGAGCAGTACTTC
TRBJ2-2 TRBV29-1 - few CSAKKAGAGELFF TGCAGCGCTAAAAAAGCAGGCGCCGGGGAGCTGTTTTTT
TRBJ2-1 TRBV6-5 TRBD2 many CASSYSRLAGPRLFF TGTGCCAGCAGTTACTCGAGACTAGCGGGGCCCCGACTGTTCTTC
TRBJ1-2 TRBV27 - - CASRPTDNYGYTF TGTGCCAGCAGACCGACAGACAACTATGGCTACACCTTC
TRBJ2-6 TRBV2 - few CASRIDGANVLTF TGTGCCAGCAGAATCGATGGGGCCAACGTCCTGACTTTC
TRBJ2-3 TRBV9 TRBD2 few CASSVEAGSSTDTQYF TGTGCCAGCAGCGTAGAAGCGGGGTCTAGCACAGATACGCAGTATTTT
TRBJ1-5 TRBV3-1 - few CASSQGWGPQPQHF TGTGCCAGCAGCCAAGGTTGGGGGCCTCAGCCCCAGCATTTT
TRBJ1-2 TRBV3-1 - few CASSQGVNAGYTF TGTGCCAGCAGCCAAGGAGTTAACGCAGGCTACACCTTC
TRBJ2-3 TRBV10-3 TRBD2 - CAISESYSGPNSNTQYF TGTGCCATCAGTGAGTCTTATAGCGGGCCAAACTCCAATACGCAGTATTTT
TRBJ2-7 TRBV29-1 TRBD1 few CSVEAGQAGGEQYF TGCAGCGTTGAAGCCGGACAGGCCGGAGGTGAGCAGTACTTC
TRBJ2-1 TRBV5-5 - - CASSYRTAITYNEQFF TGTGCCAGCAGTTATAGGACAGCCATTACCTACAATGAGCAGTTCTTC
TRBJ2-3 TRBV6-1 TRBD2 few CATTSGRADTQYF TGTGCCACGACTAGCGGGAGGGCAGATACGCAGTATTTT
TRBJ2-1 TRBV7-9 TRBD2 - CASSRGLVNNEQFF TGTGCCAGCAGCCGAGGACTAGTCAACAATGAGCAGTTCTTC
TRBJ2-7 TRBV16 - many CASSQMGLDEQYF TGTGCCAGCAGCCAAATGGGGTTAGACGAGCAGTACTTC
TRBJ1-6 TRBV3-1 - few CASSQLGDESPLHF TGTGCCAGCAGCCAACTGGGGGACGAATCACCCCTCCACTTT
TRBJ2-7 TRBV20-1 TRBD2 few CSAKPGTSGGSYEQYF TGCAGTGCTAAGCCCGGGACTAGCGGGGGTTCCTACGAGCAGTACTTC
TRBJ2-2 TRBV10-3 TRBD1 few CAIREDRVTGELFF TGTGCCATCAGAGAAGACAGGGTCACCGGGGAGCTGTTTTTT
TRBJ1-1 TRBV12-3/TRBV12-4 - few CASSPPPRARAFF TGTGCCAGCAGTCCCCCCCCCAGGGCCCGAGCTTTCTTT
TRBJ1-6 TRBV12-3/TRBV12-4 TRBD1 few CASRGQGESPLHF TGTGCCAGCAGGGGACAGGGAGAGTCACCCCTCCACTTT
TRBJ2-3 TRBV5-1 - - CASSPSWGDTQYF TGCGCCAGCAGCCCCAGTTGGGGGGATACGCAGTATTTT
TRBJ2-2 TRBV20-1 TRBD2 few CSARVLGGLAGELFF TGCAGTGCTAGAGTATTGGGGGGGTTGGCCGGGGAGCTGTTTTTT
TRBJ2-2 TRBV5-1 TRBD2 many CASSSRQGGDTGELFF TGCGCCAGCAGCTCTCGGCAGGGAGGGGACACCGGGGAGCTGTTTTTT
TRBJ2-3 TRBV20-1 - - CSARAPLADTQYF TGCAGTGCCCGAGCCCCCCTGGCAGATACGCAGTATTTT
TRBJ2-1 TRBV20-1 - - CSGAGNYNEQFF TGCAGTGGTGCTGGAAACTACAATGAGCAGTTCTTC
TRBJ2-7 TRBV21-1 - few CASSNRGQGFSYEQYF TGTGCCAGCAGCAACCGGGGACAGGGGTTTTCCTACGAGCAGTACTTC
TRBJ1-1 TRBV4-1 - many CASSQVPTGAEAFF TGCGCCAGCAGCCAGGTTCCAACGGGGGCCGAAGCTTTCTTT
TRBJ2-1 TRBV28 - - CASRSGGGSYNEQFF TGTGCCAGCAGAAGCGGAGGTGGGTCCTACAATGAGCAGTTCTTC
TRBJ2-5 TRBV27 - - CASRPRVYQETQYF TGTGCCAGCAGGCCCCGTGTATACCAAGAGACCCAGTACTTC
TRBJ2-3 TRBV20-1 - few CSEVPRETDTQYF TGCAGTGAAGTCCCCAGGGAAACAGATACGCAGTATTTT
TRBJ2-2 TRBV20-1 TRBD2 - CSASDSGGRNTGELFF TGCAGTGCTAGTGATAGCGGGGGGCGGAACACCGGGGAGCTGTTTTTT
TRBJ2-6 TRBV15 - few CATSRDGGSGANVLTF TGTGCCACCAGCAGAGATGGGGGCTCTGGGGCCAACGTCCTGACTTTC
TRBJ1-1 TRBV7-9 - - CASRPQNTEAFF TGTGCCAGCAGACCACAGAACACTGAAGCTTTCTTT
TRBJ1-2 TRBV7-9 - many CASSRTEIDGYTF TGTGCCAGCTCCAGGACAGAGATCGATGGCTACACCTTC
TRBJ2-6 TRBV18 - few CASSPRLPPSGANVLTF TGTGCCAGCTCACCAAGGTTACCTCCTTCTGGGGCCAACGTCCTGACTTTC
TRBJ2-5 TRBV20-1 TRBD2 - CSAKGTSGQETQYF TGCAGTGCAAAAGGGACTAGCGGCCAAGAGACCCAGTACTTC
TRBJ2-5 TRBV5-1 - - CASSLESGLETQYF TGCGCCAGCAGCTTGGAATCGGGATTGGAGACCCAGTACTTC
TRBJ2-2 TRBV24-1 - few CATSDLRVDTGELFF TGTGCCACCAGTGATTTGAGGGTGGACACCGGGGAGCTGTTTTTT
TRBJ1-1 TRBV5-1 TRBD1 few CASSFDRGMNTEAFF TGCGCCAGCAGCTTTGACAGGGGAATGAACACTGAAGCTTTCTTT
TRBJ2-1 TRBV7-8 TRBD2 - CASSLVLADVYNEQFF TGTGCCAGCAGCTTAGTGCTAGCGGACGTCTACAATGAGCAGTTCTTC